A selection of T cell receptor beta chains follows, all from one sample in a study of OX40 agonist ivuxolimab in advanced cancers. The table came from immunoSEQ multiplex PCR; TCRdb's copy has only in-frame clones and leaves some out. This sample yields roughly 48,000 clones, of which 82% are seen a single time; roughly 2.2% belongs to the top ten. Material: CD4+ or CD8+ T cells sorted from blood, obtained in a trial of the OX40 agonist ivuxolimab. These receptors came from an adult with an advanced solid tumor such as melanoma, head and neck, liver or kidney cancer. Both conserved end residues are part of each CDR3. A D gene is named only where the DNA matches it firmly. Clone size is not always given. Where it is, it says once, few, many or a class for expanded clones.

J gene,clone size,V gene,D gene,CDR3 DNA,CDR3 protein
TRBJ1-1,-,TRBV29-1,-,TGCAGCATTACACAGGGATACGGTGAAGCTTTCTTT,CSITQGYGEAFF
TRBJ1-3,-,TRBV6-1,-,TGTGCCAGTTCACTCTCTGGAAACACCATATATTTT,CASSLSGNTIYF
TRBJ2-5,-,TRBV6-1,-,TGTGCATCTAAGCGGGACCAAGAGACCCAGTACTTC,CASKRDQETQYF
TRBJ2-7,-,TRBV6-5,-,TGTGCCAGCACCGATCTGTCCTACGAGCAGTACTTC,CASTDLSYEQYF
TRBJ2-1,once,TRBV11-2,-,TGTGCCAGCAGCTTAGGGGCAAGACCTTACAATGAGCAGTTCTTC,CASSLGARPYNEQFF
TRBJ1-5,once,TRBV6-5,TRBD1,TGTGCCAGCACAGGGGGCAACCATCAGCCCCAGCATTTT,CASTGGNHQPQHF
TRBJ2-5,-,TRBV2,-,TGTGCCAGCTTCCGCGACGGGGAGACCCAGTACTTC,CASFRDGETQYF
TRBJ1-2,-,TRBV30,-,TGTGCCTGGATGGAGGGCGCAGGCTACACCTTC,CAWMEGAGYTF
TRBJ2-3,-,TRBV9,-,TGTGCCAGCAGCGTAGCAGGCGGGTTGGGCACAGATACGCAGTATTTT,CASSVAGGLGTDTQYF
TRBJ2-5,-,TRBV23-1,-,TGCGCCAGCAGTCAATCGCGGCCGGGGCCGGGGGAGACCCAGTACTTC,CASSQSRPGPGETQYF
TRBJ2-7,-,TRBV6-5,TRBD2,TGTGCCAGCAGTTACGGGGTAGCGGGAGTCTACGAGCAGTACTTC,CASSYGVAGVYEQYF
TRBJ2-3,once,TRBV5-1,-,TGCGCCAGCAGCCCTGCGGGCCGGGGTTATTCAGATACGCAGTATTTT,CASSPAGRGYSDTQYF
TRBJ1-1,-,TRBV28,-,TGTGCCAGCAGTTCACATGAGAACACTGAAGCTTTCTTT,CASSSHENTEAFF
TRBJ2-7,few,TRBV5-4,-,TGTGCCAGCAGCCGGGAGTACGAGCAGTACTTC,CASSREYEQYF
TRBJ2-5,-,TRBV7-2,-,TGTGCCAGCAGCTACACGGGGTGGGGAGAGACCCAGTACTTC,CASSYTGWGETQYF
TRBJ1-2,-,TRBV29-1,TRBD1,TGCAGCGCCGACAGGGCAAACTATGGCTACACCTTC,CSADRANYGYTF
TRBJ2-5,-,TRBV18,TRBD2,TGTGCCAGCGCCATAGCGGGGGGGCGACAAGAGACCCAGTACTTC,CASAIAGGRQETQYF
TRBJ2-1,once,TRBV5-1,TRBD2,TGCGCCAGCAGTTCCGGGACTACGCCTGAGCAGTTCTTC,CASSSGTTPEQFF
TRBJ2-3,few,TRBV7-3,TRBD2,TGTGCCAGCAGCTTAACTAGCGGGGCTAGCACAGATACGCAGTATTTT,CASSLTSGASTDTQYF
TRBJ2-7,-,TRBV20-1,-,TGCAGTGCTAGTGGGCGGGAGCAGTACTTC,CSASGREQYF
TRBJ1-3,-,TRBV7-6,-,TGTGCCAGCAGCTTAGTGCCCCCGGGACTAGGATCAGGAAACACCATATATTTT,CASSLVPPGLGSGNTIYF
TRBJ2-5,-,TRBV6-1,TRBD1,TGTGCCAGCAGTGAACCGGGACAGTCCCTCCAGACCCAGTACTTC,CASSEPGQSLQTQYF
TRBJ2-7,-,TRBV6-1,-,TGTGCCAGCACGGAGGGTTCCTACGAGCAGTACTTC,CASTEGSYEQYF
TRBJ1-2,few,TRBV2,-,TGTGCCAGCAGTGAAGCCGTCCCTTCGACAGACTTC,CASSEAVPSTDF
TRBJ1-6,-,TRBV7-8,-,TGTGCCAGCAGCTTAAGTAGACGGACCCGAAGCTCCTATAATTCACCCCTCCACTTT,CASSLSRRTRSSYNSPLHF
TRBJ2-7,-,TRBV28,-,TGTGCCAGCAGTTTCCTGGGACTCCTAAGGGGCTACGAGCAGTACTTC,CASSFLGLLRGYEQYF
TRBJ1-3,once,TRBV29-1,-,TGCAGCGTTGGTATCTCTGGAAACACCATATATTTT,CSVGISGNTIYF
TRBJ2-2,-,TRBV5-5,-,TGTGCCAGCAGCTTGGTAGGGACGGTGAACACCGGGGAGCTGTTTTTT,CASSLVGTVNTGELFF